This T cell receptor (beta chain) was recorded in a study of memory B cells and T cells in multiple sclerosis. Study results and caveats: Clone-set sizes differed between compartments, so shared clonotype counts needed normalization.

After stimulus-free culture, autoproliferating CFSE-dim and non-proliferating CFSE-high T cells were sequenced separately. 5x10^7 CFSE-labeled PBMCs were cultured 7 days unstimulated, then replicate wells were pooled. Without exogenous stimuli, around 0.55 uM CFSE-labeled PBMCs were cultured serum-free. On this clone: The antigen is unknown.

Assay: immunoSEQ multiplex PCR; the TCRdb copy retains only in-frame clones and omits some. Of tens of thousands of clones in the sample, roughly 88% were seen once. The germline V gene encodes CDR1 MNHEY and CDR2 SVGAGI. The CDR3 runs 13 residues. Germline trimming cut 3 bases from V and 10 bases from J; bases unmatched to any gene: 8. The source of this sequence is a human donor with multiple sclerosis. Sequences were obtained from PBMCs from blood kept in culture. The chain combines TRBV6-5 with TRBJ1-1; 7 bases fit TRBD1. Here the CDR3 DNA reads TGTGCCAGCAGTTATCGACAGGGCCAAGGAGCTTTCTTT. Protein product: CASSYRQGQGAFF.